The 3 T cell receptor beta chains below come from one sample, sequenced in a study of identical twins (dated by TCRdb to 2016 to 2018). Receptors were amplified or captured by 5' RACE. Sequenced using an Illumina HiSeq 2000. TCRdb cleaned the public reads at Q25 with fastp, built clones with MiXCR and kept in-frame beta chains. CDR3 protein duplicates are merged, each entry listing the most common genes and DNA. The sample table lists under 300,000 distinct CDR3 sequences, over 13% of them with a count of one. The biggest ten clones account for around 8.3% of the sample. The sequenced sample was memory (CD45RO+) T cells sorted from blood. The label giving this sample's cell subset or site can be read as: CD45RO+ enriched T cells. The receptor set was obtained from a young woman in good health.

The chain links TRBV3-1 to TRBJ1-1; D gene unclear. The germline V gene has CDR1 LGHDT and CDR2 YNNKEL (reference sequence). This CDR3 is 13 amino acids long. Trimming left V 0 bases short and J 4 bases short, with 6 bases between. The CDR3 loop reads CASSQDRITEAFF. CDR3 coding DNA: TGTGCCAGCAGCCAAGATAGGATCACTGAAGCTTTCTTT.

The table lists this clonotype with many counts. This rearrangement joins TRBV10-3 to TRBJ2-1, with 12 nucleotides matching TRBD2. V shed 5 bases, J shed 8 bases, and the junction held 7 bases outside the gene matches. The CDR3 contains 15 residues. The germline V gene encodes CDR1 ENHRY and CDR2 SYGVKD. The CDR3 DNA follows: TGTGCCATCAGTCCCGGGACTAGCGGGCTGGATGAGCAGTTCTTC. Its translation is CAISPGTSGLDEQFF.

V is TRBV7-8 and J is TRBJ2-7, with no clear D. V lost 4 bases, J lost 2 bases, and 15 bases lay in between. Germline V gives CDR1 SGHVS, CDR2 FQNEAQ. This CDR3 comprises 15 residues. CDR3 nucleotide sequence: TGTGCCAGCAGCTCGTCTCTAAGGGATCCCTACGAGCAGTACTTC. Its translation: CASSSSLRDPYEQYF.